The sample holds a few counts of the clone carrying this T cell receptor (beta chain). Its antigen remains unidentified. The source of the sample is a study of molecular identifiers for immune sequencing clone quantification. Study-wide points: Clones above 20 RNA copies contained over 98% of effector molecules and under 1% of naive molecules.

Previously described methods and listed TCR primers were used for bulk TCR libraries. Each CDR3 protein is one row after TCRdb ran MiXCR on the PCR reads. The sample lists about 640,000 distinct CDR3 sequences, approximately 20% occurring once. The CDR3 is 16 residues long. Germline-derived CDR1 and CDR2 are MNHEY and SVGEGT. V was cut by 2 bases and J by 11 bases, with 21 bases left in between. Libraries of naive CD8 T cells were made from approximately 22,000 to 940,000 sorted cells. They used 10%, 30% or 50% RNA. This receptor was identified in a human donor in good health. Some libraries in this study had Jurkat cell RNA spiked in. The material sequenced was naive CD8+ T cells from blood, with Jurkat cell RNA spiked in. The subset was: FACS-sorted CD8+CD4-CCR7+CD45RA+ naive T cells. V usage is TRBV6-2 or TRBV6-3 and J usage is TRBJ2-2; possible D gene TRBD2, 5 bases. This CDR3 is CASSYDAGNPVGELFF. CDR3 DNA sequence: TGTGCCAGCAGTTACGATGCCGGGAACCCTGTGGGCGAGCTGTTTTTT.